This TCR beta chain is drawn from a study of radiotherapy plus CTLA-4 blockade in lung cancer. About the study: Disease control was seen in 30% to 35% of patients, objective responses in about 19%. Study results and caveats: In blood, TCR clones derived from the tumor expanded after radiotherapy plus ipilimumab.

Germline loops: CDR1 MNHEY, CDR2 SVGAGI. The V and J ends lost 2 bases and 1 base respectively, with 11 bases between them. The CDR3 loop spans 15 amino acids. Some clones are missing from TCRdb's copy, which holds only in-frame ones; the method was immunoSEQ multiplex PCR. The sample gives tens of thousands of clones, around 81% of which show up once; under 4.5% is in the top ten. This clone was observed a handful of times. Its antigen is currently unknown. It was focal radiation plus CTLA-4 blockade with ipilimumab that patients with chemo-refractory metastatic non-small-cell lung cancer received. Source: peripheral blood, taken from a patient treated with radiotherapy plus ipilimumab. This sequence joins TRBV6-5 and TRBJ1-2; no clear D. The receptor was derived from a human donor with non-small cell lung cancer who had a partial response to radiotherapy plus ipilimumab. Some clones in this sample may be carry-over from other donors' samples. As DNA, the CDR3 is TGTGCCAGCAGTTACGAATCACACCGTAACTATGGCTACACCTTC. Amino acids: CASSYESHRNYGYTF.